This T cell receptor beta chain was found in a study of spatial heterogeneity in lung cancer. Study as a whole: Across the raw uncorrected reads, a unique TCR and UMI combination was observed, on average, more than ten times.

This clonotype was seen many times. Its matching antigen is unknown. Unique molecular identifiers, one per molecule, were present on every TCR cDNA molecule. TCRdb passed the 5' RACE reads through MiXCR, listing each CDR3 protein once. Of several thousand distinct CDR3 sequences in the sample, over 8% were seen once. Broader study findings: Tumoral mutation counts were tracked by counts of expanded intratumoral alpha and beta TCRs.

This sample's time point: sample taken at primary tumor resection. The donors comprised approximately 75 untreated early-stage non-small cell lung cancer patients. Frozen PBMC, nontumor lung or tumor provided whole RNA, which was sequenced unsorted. The CDR3 is made up of 12 amino acids. The V gene's germline CDR1 is LGHDT and CDR2 YNNKEL (reference sequence). Between the trimmed V and J ends, which lost 2 bases and 11 bases, there was a span of 9 bases. The chain recombines TRBV3-1 with TRBJ2-2; no definite D call. The sequencing here drew on lung tumor tissue, taken at surgery. This TCR came from a male donor with early-stage non-small cell lung cancer. CDR3 DNA sequence: TGTGCCAGCAGCCAACTCGACCGTGAGCTGTTTTTT. Its translation: CASSQLDRELFF.